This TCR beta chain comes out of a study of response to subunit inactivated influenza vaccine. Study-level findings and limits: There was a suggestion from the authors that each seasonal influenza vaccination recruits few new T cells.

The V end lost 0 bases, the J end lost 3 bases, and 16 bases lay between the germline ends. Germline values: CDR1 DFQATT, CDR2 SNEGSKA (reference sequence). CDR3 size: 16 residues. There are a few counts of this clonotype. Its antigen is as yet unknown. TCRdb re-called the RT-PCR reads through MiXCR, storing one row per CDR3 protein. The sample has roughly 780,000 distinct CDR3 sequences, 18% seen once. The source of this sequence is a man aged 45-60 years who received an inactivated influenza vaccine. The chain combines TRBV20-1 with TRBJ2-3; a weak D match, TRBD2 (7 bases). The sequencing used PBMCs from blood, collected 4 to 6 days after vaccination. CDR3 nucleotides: TGCAGTGCTAGAGATTTAGGACTAGGGGGAACAGATACGCAGTATTTT. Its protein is CSARDLGLGGTDTQYF.